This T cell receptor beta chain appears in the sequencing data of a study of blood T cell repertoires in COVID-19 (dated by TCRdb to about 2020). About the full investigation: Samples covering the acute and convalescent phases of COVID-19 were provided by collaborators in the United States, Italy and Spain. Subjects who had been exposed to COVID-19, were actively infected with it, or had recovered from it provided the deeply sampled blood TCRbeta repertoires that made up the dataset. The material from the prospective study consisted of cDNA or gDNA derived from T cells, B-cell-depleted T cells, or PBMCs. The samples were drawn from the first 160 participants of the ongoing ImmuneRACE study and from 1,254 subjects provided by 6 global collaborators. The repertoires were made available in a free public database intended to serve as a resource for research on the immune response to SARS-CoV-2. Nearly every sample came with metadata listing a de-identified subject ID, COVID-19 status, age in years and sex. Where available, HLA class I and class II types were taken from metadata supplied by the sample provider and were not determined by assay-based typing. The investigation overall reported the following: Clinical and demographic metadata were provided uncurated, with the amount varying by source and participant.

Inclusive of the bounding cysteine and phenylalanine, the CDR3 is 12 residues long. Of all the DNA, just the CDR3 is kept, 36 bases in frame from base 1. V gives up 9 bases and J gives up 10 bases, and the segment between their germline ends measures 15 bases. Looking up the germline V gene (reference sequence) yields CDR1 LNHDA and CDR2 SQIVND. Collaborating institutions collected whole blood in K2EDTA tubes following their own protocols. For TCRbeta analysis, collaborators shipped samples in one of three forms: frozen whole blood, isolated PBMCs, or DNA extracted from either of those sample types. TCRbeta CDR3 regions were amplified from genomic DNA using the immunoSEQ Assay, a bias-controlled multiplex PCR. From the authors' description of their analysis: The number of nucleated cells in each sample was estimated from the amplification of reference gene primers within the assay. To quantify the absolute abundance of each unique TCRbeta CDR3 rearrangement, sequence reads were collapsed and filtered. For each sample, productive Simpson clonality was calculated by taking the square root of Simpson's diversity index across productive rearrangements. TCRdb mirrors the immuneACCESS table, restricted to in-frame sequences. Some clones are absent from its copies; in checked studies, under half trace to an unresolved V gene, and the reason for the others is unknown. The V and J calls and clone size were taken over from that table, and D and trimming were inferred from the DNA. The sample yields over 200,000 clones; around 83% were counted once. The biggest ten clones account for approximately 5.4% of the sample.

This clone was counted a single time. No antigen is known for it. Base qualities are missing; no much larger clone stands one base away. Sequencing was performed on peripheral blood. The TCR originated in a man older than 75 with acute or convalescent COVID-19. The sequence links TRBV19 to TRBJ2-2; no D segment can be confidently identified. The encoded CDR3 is CASSGLVTELFF. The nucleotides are TGTGCCAGCAGTGGGCTCGTCACGGAGCTGTTTTTT.